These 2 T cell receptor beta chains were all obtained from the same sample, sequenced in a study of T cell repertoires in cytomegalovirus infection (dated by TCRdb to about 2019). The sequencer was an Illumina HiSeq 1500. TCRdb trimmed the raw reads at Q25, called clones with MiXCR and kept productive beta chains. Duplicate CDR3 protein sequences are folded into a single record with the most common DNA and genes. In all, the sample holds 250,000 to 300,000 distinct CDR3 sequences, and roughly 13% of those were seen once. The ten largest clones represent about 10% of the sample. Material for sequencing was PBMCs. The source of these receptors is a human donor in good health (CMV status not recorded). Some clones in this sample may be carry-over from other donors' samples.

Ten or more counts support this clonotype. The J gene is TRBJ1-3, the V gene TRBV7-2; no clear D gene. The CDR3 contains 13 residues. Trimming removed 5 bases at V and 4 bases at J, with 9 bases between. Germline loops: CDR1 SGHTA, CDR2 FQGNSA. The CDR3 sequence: CASSPPVGNTIYF. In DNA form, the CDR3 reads TGTGCCAGCAGCCCCCCCGTGGGAAACACCATATATTTT.

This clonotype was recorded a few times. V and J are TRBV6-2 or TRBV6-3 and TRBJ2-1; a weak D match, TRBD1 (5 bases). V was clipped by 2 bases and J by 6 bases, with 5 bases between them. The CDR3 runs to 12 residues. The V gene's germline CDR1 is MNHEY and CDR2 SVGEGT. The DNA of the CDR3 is TGTGCCAGCAGTTACGACAGCAATGAGCAGTTCTTC. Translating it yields CASSYDSNEQFF.